One and the same sample provided the 26 T cell receptor beta chains below, sequenced in a study of blood T cell repertoires in COVID-19 (TCRdb year 2020). The method behind the library was the immunoSEQ multiplex PCR assay. TCRdb took over this immuneACCESS table, retaining in-frame rearrangements with V and J assigned. Such tables are incomplete; in checked studies, under half of the missing clones stem from an unresolved V gene, and the remainder is unexplained. The sample records around 81,000 clones, roughly nine tenths of which are singletons. Around 1.9% of the sample belongs to the ten largest clones. The specimen sequenced was peripheral blood. These receptors were obtained from a woman aged 55-69 years with acute or convalescent COVID-19.

This clone was counted once. V is TRBV7-2 and J is TRBJ2-7; 8 bases align to TRBD1. In germline, CDR1 is SGHTA, CDR2 FQGNSA. V lost 5 bases, J lost 6 bases, and 9 bases stayed unmatched. CDR3 length: 14 amino acids. The CDR3 region has the DNA TGTGCCAGCAGCCCCCGACAGGGGCCCCCCGAGCAGTACTTC. Its translation: CASSPRQGPPEQYF.

The rearrangement uses TRBV11-2 and TRBJ2-3, with 9 bases lining up with TRBD2. Germline V gene lookup returns CDR1 SGHAT and CDR2 FQNNGV. This CDR3 is 18 amino acids long. Germline trimming cut 1 base from V and 1 base from J; bases unmatched to any gene: 9. The CDR3 sequence is CASSLGGAGTSRTDTQYF. CDR3 DNA: TGTGCCAGCAGCTTAGGCGGGGCCGGGACTAGCCGCACAGATACGCAGTATTTT.

The chain combines TRBV19 with TRBJ1-1, with 12 bases matching TRBD1. The V and J ends lost 8 bases and 4 bases, in that order; junction bases with no gene match: 8. CDR3 length: 15 amino acids. The germline CDR1 and CDR2 sequences are LNHDA and SQIVND (reference sequence). CDR3 DNA: TGTGCCAGTCGAAGAGGGACAGGGGGCCTCACTGAAGCTTTCTTT. It codes for CASRRGTGGLTEAFF.

The chain has TRBV28 and TRBJ2-7; D remains unclear. The CDR3 sequence is 13 residues long. CDR1 MDHEN and CDR2 SYDVKM come from the germline V gene. V lost 1 base, J lost 6 bases, and 10 bases lay in between. CDR3 coding DNA: TGTGCCAGCAGTTTATCTCCCTCCGGCGAGCAGTACTTC. This encodes CASSLSPSGEQYF.

The rearrangement uses TRBV19 and TRBJ2-1, with 12 bases that match TRBD2. The germline V gene has CDR1 LNHDA and CDR2 SQIVND (reference sequence). V lost 4 bases and J lost 3; bases outside the gene matches: 4. The CDR3 has 16 residues. CDR3 residues: CASSTLAGGIYNEQFF. The CDR3 coding sequence is TGTGCCAGTAGTACTCTAGCGGGGGGGATCTACAATGAGCAGTTCTTC.

The chain is built from TRBV5-4 and TRBJ2-7; 8 positions match TRBD1. Germline V lookup: CDR1 SGHNT, CDR2 YYREEE (reference sequence). Germline trimming cut 2 bases from V and 2 bases from J; bases unmatched to any gene: 3. The CDR3 is made up of 14 amino acids. CDR3 DNA sequence: TGTGCCAGCAGCTTTGAGACAGGGGCCTACGAGCAGTACTTC. The encoded protein is CASSFETGAYEQYF.

The chain carries TRBV3-1 (or the pseudogene TRBV3-2) and TRBJ2-3; no reliable D call. CDR3 length: 14 residues. V lost 0 bases to trimming and J lost 3 bases, with 7 bases between them. Looked up from germline, CDR1 is LGHDT and CDR2 is YNNKEL (reference sequence). For the CDR3, the DNA is TGTGCCAGCAGCCAAGATGCGCCGACAGATACGCAGTATTTT. Translation: CASSQDAPTDTQYF.

The chain recombines TRBV19 with TRBJ2-5, with 7 bases aligning to TRBD1. CDR1 is LNHDA, CDR2 SQIVND, per germline (reference sequence). The length of the CDR3 is 13 residues. The J segment lost 3 bases and the V segment lost 6 bases, leaving 4 bases of the junction unmatched. CDR3 sequence: CASSLGTEETQYF. The CDR3 bases are TGTGCCAGTAGCCTCGGGACAGAAGAGACCCAGTACTTC. The complete variable domain, with remaining parts taken from reference TRBV19 and TRBJ2-5, reads DGGITQSPKYLFRKEGQNVTLSCEQNLNHDAMYWYRQDPGQGLRLIYYSQIVNDFQKGDIAEGYSVSREKKESFPLTVTSAQKNPTAFYLCASSLGTEETQYFGPGTRLLVL.

The chain has TRBV6-4 and TRBJ2-5; tentatively, D is TRBD1 (6 bases). Trimming pared 8 bases from V and 5 bases from J, leaving 15 bases between. CDR1 and CDR2 (germline): MRHNA, SNTAGT. CDR3 length equals 13 residues. CDR3 sequence: CASARGQGETQYF. In DNA, the CDR3 is TGTGCCAGCGCGCGAGGGCAGGGGGAGACCCAGTACTTC.

The chain recombines TRBV3-1 (or the pseudogene TRBV3-2) with TRBJ2-7; 8 nucleotides line up with TRBD1. The V and J ends lost 4 bases and 5 bases, in that order; junction bases with no gene match: 16. There are 17 residues in the CDR3. Germline V gene sequence: CDR1 LGHDT, CDR2 YNNKEL (reference sequence). The CDR3 is CASSLYPTSGTGNEQYF. The CDR3 bases are TGTGCCAGCAGCCTCTATCCTACCTCCGGGACAGGAAACGAGCAGTACTTC.

The chain uses TRBV9 and TRBJ2-5; 9 bases line up with TRBD1. Trimming cost V 3 bases and J 4 bases; bases outside gene matches: 7. The CDR3 has 15 residues. Looked up from germline, CDR1 is SGDLS and CDR2 is YYNGEE. In DNA form, the CDR3 reads TGTGCCAGCAGCGCGGGACAGGGCCCGAGAGAGACCCAGTACTTC. It specifies CASSAGQGPRETQYF.

This clone was seen a handful of times. The rearrangement uses TRBV7-2 and TRBJ2-3, with 8 bases identical to TRBD1. With V trimmed by 5 bases and J by 2 bases, 6 bases remained unmatched. Germline CDR1 is SGHTA and CDR2 is FQGNSA. This CDR3 spans 15 amino acids. CDR3 DNA sequence: TGTGCCAGCAGCCAAAACAGGGGGGCCACAGATACGCAGTATTTT. It encodes CASSQNRGATDTQYF.

V usage is TRBV19 and J usage is TRBJ1-1; 8 bases agree with TRBD1. CDR3 length equals 16 residues. V lost 5 bases, J lost 0 bases, and 8 bases stayed unmatched. CDR1 is LNHDA and CDR2 is SQIVND in the germline V gene (reference sequence). CDR3 sequence reads: CASSAFRGRMNTEAFF. In nucleotides, the CDR3 is TGTGCCAGTAGTGCTTTCAGGGGGCGAATGAACACTGAAGCTTTCTTT.

The chain uses TRBV28 and TRBJ1-5; TRBD1 might be the D (6 bases). The V end lost 8 bases, the J end lost 2 bases, and 16 bases lay between the germline ends. This CDR3 comprises 15 residues. CDR1 and CDR2 (germline): MDHEN, SYDVKM. In nucleotides, the CDR3 is TGTGCCAGCGGGGGGGGCGATTTAGGCAATCAGCCCCAGCATTTT. This gives the protein CASGGGDLGNQPQHF.

The V call is TRBV15, the J call TRBJ1-3; 10 bases are shared with TRBD1. Trimming cost V 3 bases and J 0 bases; bases outside gene matches: 2. This CDR3 has 16 amino acids. The germline V gene has CDR1 LNHNV and CDR2 YYDKDF (reference sequence). As DNA, the CDR3 is TGTGCCACCAGCAGGGACAGGGGGGCCTCTGGAAACACCATATATTTT. Its protein product is CATSRDRGASGNTIYF. The full variable domain, with the rest looked up from reference TRBV15 and TRBJ1-3, is DAMVIQNPRYQVTQFGKPVTLSCSQTLNHNVMYWYQQKSSQAPKLLFHYYDKDFNNEADTPDNFQSRRPNTSFCFLDIRSPGLGDTAMYLCATSRDRGASGNTIYFGEGSWLTVV.

J is TRBJ2-1 and V is TRBV7-9; D is possibly TRBD2 (6 bases). Trimming took 1 base from V and 4 from J, leaving 11 bases between them. Per germline, CDR1 SEHNR and CDR2 FQNEAQ (reference sequence). There are 15 residues in the CDR3. DNA of the CDR3: TGTGCCAGCAGCTTAGGGGGGGAGCATTACAATGAGCAGTTCTTC. This translates into CASSLGGEHYNEQFF.

V and J are TRBV28 and TRBJ1-5; D might be TRBD1 (5 bases). Looked up from germline, CDR1 is MDHEN and CDR2 is SYDVKM. Trimming removed 5 bases at V and 5 bases at J, with 13 bases between. The CDR3 runs to 14 residues. The CDR3 region has the DNA TGTGCCAGCAGTCCCGGACAAGACTATCAGCCCCAGCATTTT. It specifies CASSPGQDYQPQHF.

This clone occurred once. The chain couples TRBV3-1 (or the pseudogene TRBV3-2) to TRBJ2-7; D is possibly TRBD2 (6 bases). Germline V lookup: CDR1 LGHDT, CDR2 YNNKEL (reference sequence). This CDR3 spans 16 amino acids. The V end was cut by 0 bases, the J end by 2 bases, with 14 bases between. CDR3 loop: CASSQDREELPYEQYF. The CDR3 nucleotides are TGTGCCAGCAGCCAAGACAGGGAGGAGTTGCCCTACGAGCAGTACTTC.

This rearrangement joins TRBV6-6 to TRBJ2-3; 13 positions match TRBD2. Germline CDR1 and CDR2: MNHNY and SVGAGI (reference sequence). V lost 7 bases, J lost 0 bases, and 4 bases stayed unmatched. This CDR3 is 16 amino acids long. CDR3 in DNA: TGTGCCAGCACCATACTAGCGGGGGGGAGCACAGATACGCAGTATTTT. Amino acids: CASTILAGGSTDTQYF.

The chain couples TRBV28 to TRBJ2-5, with TRBD1 identical over 7 bases. CDR1 is MDHEN and CDR2 is SYDVKM in the germline V gene. This CDR3 comprises 13 residues. With 5 bases clipped from V and 5 bases from J, the junction kept 5 bases outside the gene matches. The CDR3 sequence: CASSRTGSETQYF. CDR3 DNA sequence: TGTGCCAGCAGTCGGACAGGTAGCGAGACCCAGTACTTC.

The genes are TRBV6-5 and TRBJ1-5, with D perhaps TRBD1 (6 bases). There are 13 residues in the CDR3. Germline CDR1 reads MNHEY; CDR2 reads SVGAGI. The V end was cut by 6 bases, the J end by 7 bases, with 13 bases between. CDR3 DNA: TGTGCCAGCAGGTCAAACAGGGACCAGCCCCAGCATTTT. Its protein is CASRSNRDQPQHF.

This chain joins TRBV3-1 (or the pseudogene TRBV3-2) and TRBJ2-1, with 10 bases lining up with TRBD2. Trimming removed 2 bases from V and 7 bases from J; junction bases left unmatched: 8. This CDR3 region has 16 residues. The germline V gene encodes CDR1 LGHDT and CDR2 YNNKEL (reference sequence). The CDR3 loop is CASSQQAGGLRNEQFF. The CDR3 nucleotides read TGTGCCAGCAGCCAACAAGCGGGAGGGCTAAGGAATGAGCAGTTCTTC.

Note on this clone: A read error may account for a junction end that differs from germline. This rearrangement joins TRBV5-5 to TRBJ1-4; D may be TRBD1 (6 bases). Germline V gene sequence: CDR1 SGHKS, CDR2 YYEKEE (reference sequence). The CDR3 consists of 15 residues. CDR3 residues: CASSLSGGRTTHLRF. In DNA, the CDR3 is TGTGCCAGCAGCTTGTCTGGGGGCAGGACAACCCATCTGCGTTTT.

This clone was counted a single time. J is TRBJ2-7 and V is TRBV11-2, with TRBD2 identical over 8 bases. The CDR3 extends over 17 amino acids. Germline CDR1 and CDR2: SGHAT and FQNNGV. J was trimmed by 6 bases and V by 3 bases; bases with no gene match: 16. CDR3 in DNA: TGTGCCAGCAGCTTTGGATTTTCGGGACTAGGTGGGGGCGAGCAGTACTTC. It codes for CASSFGFSGLGGGEQYF.

This chain uses TRBV28 with TRBJ2-7, with 7 positions matching TRBD2. The germline V gene encodes CDR1 MDHEN and CDR2 SYDVKM. The J segment lost 2 bases and the V segment lost 6 bases, leaving 10 bases of the junction unmatched. The CDR3 spans 15 residues. This CDR3 reads CASSKPAGFPYEQYF. CDR3 coding DNA: TGTGCCAGCAGCAAACCAGCGGGGTTCCCCTACGAGCAGTACTTC.

This chain connects TRBV18 to TRBJ2-6; TRBD2 agrees at 7 bases. Germline trimming cut 1 base from V and 0 bases from J; bases unmatched to any gene: 3. CDR1 is KGHSH, CDR2 LQKENI, per germline. This CDR3 is 17 amino acids long. The CDR3 reads CASSPQRGSSGANVLTF. CDR3 DNA sequence: TGTGCCAGCTCACCACAGCGGGGAAGCTCTGGGGCCAACGTCCTGACTTTC.